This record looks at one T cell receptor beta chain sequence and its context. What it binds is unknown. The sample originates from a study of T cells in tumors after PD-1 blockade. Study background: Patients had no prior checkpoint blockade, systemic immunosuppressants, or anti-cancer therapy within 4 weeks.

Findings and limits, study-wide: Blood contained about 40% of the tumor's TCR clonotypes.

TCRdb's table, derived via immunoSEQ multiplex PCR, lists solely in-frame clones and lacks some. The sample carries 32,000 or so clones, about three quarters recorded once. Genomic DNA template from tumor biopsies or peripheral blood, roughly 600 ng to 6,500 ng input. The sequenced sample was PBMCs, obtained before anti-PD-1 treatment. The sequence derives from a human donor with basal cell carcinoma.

The CDR3 DNA reads TGTGCCACCAGTTCAGGAGGGGGCGACGGAGAGACCCAGTACTTC. It is translated as CATSSGGGDGETQYF. The chain is built from TRBV24-1 and TRBJ2-5, with a weak D call TRBD1 (7 bases). Trimming removed 6 bases at V and 4 bases at J, with 17 bases between. Germline V lookup: CDR1 KGHDR, CDR2 SFDVKD. This CDR3 comprises 15 residues.